This passage covers 9 T cell receptor beta chains from one sample sequenced in a study of T-cell memory formation after mild COVID-19. MiXCR, run by TCRdb on the 5' RACE reads, gives a single entry per CDR3 protein. This table has 400,000 to 550,000 distinct CDR3 sequences, approximately 25% appearing once. The specimen sequenced was PBMCs or a T cell subset sorted from them (not recorded which). These receptors originate from an adult woman who had mild COVID-19 (a few samples of this study predate the infection). Cell type and time point are not known.

The chain uses TRBV24-1 and TRBJ2-1; perhaps TRBD1 as D (5 bases). The CDR3 totals 17 residues. Germline lookup yields CDR1 KGHDR and CDR2 SFDVKD. Trimming removed 5 bases at V and 6 bases at J, with 22 bases between. Here the CDR3 reads CATSAPADPRGGNEQFF. The CDR3, as DNA: TGTGCCACCAGTGCCCCCGCCGATCCTAGGGGTGGCAATGAGCAGTTCTTC.

This clonotype has only a few counts. This sequence joins TRBV7-2 and TRBJ1-6; maybe TRBD1 (6 bases). The V and J ends lost 0 bases and 6 bases respectively, with 15 bases between them. CDR3 length: 17 amino acids. Germline lookup yields CDR1 SGHTA and CDR2 FQGNSA. This CDR3 is CASSLAIVGAVNSPLHF. As DNA, the CDR3 is TGTGCCAGCAGCTTAGCGATAGTGGGGGCCGTTAATTCACCCCTCCACTTT.

This clonotype turned up a few times. J is TRBJ2-7 and V is TRBV20-1; TRBD1 is a possible D gene (6 bases). Trimming shortened V by 3 bases and J by 0 bases, and 12 bases separated the two germline ends. Germline CDR1 reads DFQATT; CDR2 reads SNEGSKA (reference sequence). This CDR3 is 14 amino acids long. In DNA form, the CDR3 reads TGCAGTGCTAGTCTCCCAGGGGTCTCCTACGAGCAGTACTTC. Translating it yields CSASLPGVSYEQYF.

The chain uses TRBV5-4 and TRBJ2-7; 7 nucleotides line up with TRBD1. Germline V CDR1 and CDR2: SGHNT, YYREEE (reference sequence). J lost 2 bases, V lost 3 bases, and 8 bases had no gene match. This CDR3 has 15 amino acids. The DNA of the CDR3 is TGTGCCAGCAGCTCTACAGGGGCACGAACCTACGAGCAGTACTTC. Translating gives CASSSTGARTYEQYF.

This chain links TRBV10-3 with TRBJ2-1, with 9 nucleotides matching TRBD2. V shed 6 bases, J shed 8 bases, and the junction held 11 bases outside the gene matches. Per germline, CDR1 ENHRY and CDR2 SYGVKD. CDR3 length: 15 residues. CDR3 coding DNA: TGTGCCATCAGGCCCGCCAGCGGGGGGAACCATGAGCAGTTCTTC. Encoded protein: CAIRPASGGNHEQFF.

The V call is TRBV12-3 or TRBV12-4, the J call TRBJ1-1, with D perhaps TRBD1 (5 bases). The CDR3 extends over 13 amino acids. V lost 5 bases, J lost 5 bases, and 12 bases lay in between. This CDR3 reads CASSIPGGTEAFF. In DNA, the CDR3 is TGTGCCAGCAGTATCCCGGGGGGGACTGAAGCTTTCTTT.

A few counts support this clonotype. This rearrangement joins TRBV6-2 or TRBV6-3 to TRBJ2-5, with D perhaps being TRBD1 or TRBD2 (5 bases each). Germline loops: CDR1 MNHEY, CDR2 SVGEGT. The CDR3 spans 16 residues. V lost 4 bases and J 1 base, leaving 16 bases between the germline ends. The chain's CDR3 is CASSLGVGESQETQYF. Here the CDR3 DNA reads TGTGCCAGCAGTTTGGGTGTGGGGGAGAGCCAAGAGACCCAGTACTTC.

This clonotype occurred a few times. This chain links TRBV7-2 with TRBJ1-3; D gene ambiguous. Trimming removed 1 base at V and 3 bases at J, with 7 bases between. The CDR3 covers 14 residues. Germline V gene lookup returns CDR1 SGHTA and CDR2 FQGNSA. The CDR3 protein is CASSLEGIGNTIYF. As DNA, the CDR3 is TGTGCCAGCAGCTTAGAAGGGATTGGAAACACCATATATTTT.

The chain recombines TRBV7-6 with TRBJ2-2, with D perhaps assigned TRBD1 or TRBD2 (5 bases each). The CDR3 has 16 amino acids. V dropped 0 bases and J dropped 4 bases, with 12 bases sitting between them. Germline-derived CDR1 and CDR2 are SGHVS and FNYEAQ. The CDR3 sequence: CASSLAQGGGTGELFF. CDR3 sequence (DNA): TGTGCCAGCAGCTTAGCGCAGGGTGGGGGCACCGGGGAGCTGTTTTTT.